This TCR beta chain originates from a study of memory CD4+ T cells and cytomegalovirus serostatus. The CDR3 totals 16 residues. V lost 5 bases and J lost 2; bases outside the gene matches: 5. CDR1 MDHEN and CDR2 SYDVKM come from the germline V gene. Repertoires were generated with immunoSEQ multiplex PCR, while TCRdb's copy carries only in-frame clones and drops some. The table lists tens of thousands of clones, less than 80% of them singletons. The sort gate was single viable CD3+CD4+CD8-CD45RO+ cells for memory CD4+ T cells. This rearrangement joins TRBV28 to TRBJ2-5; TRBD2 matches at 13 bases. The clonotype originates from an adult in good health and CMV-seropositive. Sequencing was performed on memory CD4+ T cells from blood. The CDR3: CASSPGTSGNQETQYF. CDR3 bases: TGTGCCAGCAGTCCCGGGACTAGCGGGAATCAAGAGACCCAGTACTTC.